The 26 T cell receptor beta chains given below trace back to one sample, sequenced in a study of T cell clonality in common variable immunodeficiency. The study, taken as a whole, reports: Reportedly, TCR beta sequences from common variable immunodeficiency showed fewer deletions and N-nucleotide insertions.

Their antigen targets remain unknown. The table came from immunoSEQ multiplex PCR; TCRdb's copy has only in-frame clones and leaves some out. The sample has approximately 30,000 clones, none seen only once. Sequenced sample: peripheral blood mononuclear cells. These receptors originate from a human donor with common variable immunodeficiency.

This clone was counted at least ten times. The CDR3 bases that were read are TGTGCCAGTAGTGCGGGGGGTGAACTCACTGAA. It codes for CASSAGGELTE. The full CDR3 is CASSAGGELTEAFF. This chain uses TRBV19 with TRBJ1-1; TRBD1 is a possible D gene (5 bases). The read stops 3 residues short of the end of the CDR3; the missing end is completed from the germline J gene. The germline V and J ends were trimmed by 5 bases and 4 bases, with 14 bases remaining between them. CDR1 is LNHDA, CDR2 SQIVND, per germline (reference sequence). The CDR3 length is 14 residues.

In its sample, this clone was seen a few times. The part of the CDR3 DNA that was read is TGTGCCAGCAGCCAAACCTACGAG. It specifies CASSQTYE. The complete CDR3 protein is CASSQTYEQYF. The genes are TRBV6-2 or TRBV6-3 and TRBJ2-7; unclear D gene. The read ends 3 residues before the CDR3 terminus; that terminus is restored from the germline J gene. This CDR3 is 11 amino acids long. V dropped 6 bases and J dropped 2 bases, with 5 bases sitting between them. From germline, CDR1 is MNHEY and CDR2 SVGEGT.

This clone was seen a handful of times. The read finishes 3 residues shy of the CDR3 end, and the germline J gene is used to complete it. The J gene is TRBJ1-5, the V gene TRBV19; maybe TRBD1 (6 bases). The CDR3 is 17 amino acids. Germline CDR1 LNHDA, CDR2 SQIVND (reference sequence). The V end was cut by 0 bases, the J end by 2 bases, with 14 bases between. The CDR3 region is CASSIDWTEMGNQPQHF. Incomplete CDR3 DNA: TGTGCCAGTAGTATAGACTGGACAGAAATGGGCAATCAGCCC.

As concerns this clone: Read data end 3 residues before the CDR3 end; the end is taken from the germline J gene. This chain links TRBV6-2 or TRBV6-3 with TRBJ2-2; the D gene is possibly TRBD2 (6 bases). CDR1 and CDR2 (germline): MNHEY, SVGEGT. The CDR3 is made up of 12 amino acids. V was shortened by 6 bases and J by 6 bases, with 8 bases between the two germline ends. The CDR3 here is CASSREAGELFF. CDR3 DNA (partial): TGTGCCAGCAGCAGGGAGGCCGGGGAG.

This clone appeared a few times. The DNA ends 3 residues before the CDR3 does, and the rest of the CDR3 is filled in from the germline J gene. The chain employs TRBV6-2 or TRBV6-3 and TRBJ1-2; D may be TRBD1 (6 bases). V lost 5 bases and J lost 7, with 17 bases in between. The CDR3 length is 14 residues. The germline V gene has CDR1 MNHEY and CDR2 SVGEGT. CDR3 DNA (partial): TGTGCCAGCAGTATAGTTACAGGGCCGGGTGGC. This translates into CASSIVTGPGG. The full CDR3 is CASSIVTGPGGYTF.

This clone has more than one count but fewer than ten. The read stops 3 residues short of the end of the CDR3; the missing end is completed from the germline J gene. Other DNA sequences from this sample encode an identical CDR3 as well. V gene TRBV19 combines with J gene TRBJ2-6; possibly TRBD1 for D (5 bases). Deletions cut 5 bases from V and 4 bases from J, with 12 bases between. CDR1 and CDR2 (germline): LNHDA, SQIVND (reference sequence). CDR3 size: 15 residues. CDR3 amino acids: CASSDRSSGANVLTF. Partial CDR3 DNA: TGTGCCAGTAGTGACAGAAGCTCGGGGGCCAACGTC.

This clone was recorded many times. The read halts 3 residues ahead of the CDR3 end, with the missing end drawn from the germline J gene. The chain recombines TRBV7-3 with TRBJ2-3; 7 positions agree with TRBD2. J lost 6 bases, V lost 5 bases, and 5 bases had no gene match. Germline CDR1 is SGHTA and CDR2 is FQGTGA. This CDR3 is built from 13 residues. The CDR3 bases that were read are TGTGCCAGCAGCCCCGGGGGGAGCGATACG. The encoded protein is CASSPGGSDT. The full CDR3 protein reads CASSPGGSDTQYF.

In the case of this clone: The read ends 3 residues early relative to the CDR3; the germline J gene fills the gap. The chain combines TRBV2 with TRBJ1-3; maybe TRBD1 (5 bases). V was clipped by 7 bases and J by 1 base, with 17 bases between them. Per the germline V gene, CDR1 is SNHLY and CDR2 is FYNNEI. CDR3 length: 16 amino acids. The CDR3 loop is CASTRTRVVSGNTIYF. Incomplete CDR3 DNA: TGTGCCAGCACTCGGACCAGGGTGGTATCTGGAAACACC.

This clone was seen repeatedly, ten times or more. The CDR3 end lies 3 residues beyond the end of the read and is filled in from the germline J gene. The V gene is TRBV5-4, the J gene TRBJ1-6; a possible D gene is TRBD1 (5 bases). This CDR3 is built from 15 residues. Germline V CDR1 and CDR2: SGHNT, YYREEE (reference sequence). CDR3 DNA (partial): TGTGCCAGCAGCTTGGACCGGGGGGGGACTGGGCCC. As protein: CASSLDRGGTGP. The full CDR3 protein is CASSLDRGGTGPLHF.

This clone was seen repeatedly, ten times or more. Partial CDR3 DNA: TGTGCCAGCAGTTATTCCAGGACAGGGGGGTCCGGGGAG. This gives the protein CASSYSRTGGSGE. The full CDR3 is CASSYSRTGGSGELFF. This chain joins TRBV6-2 or TRBV6-3 and TRBJ2-2; TRBD1 aligns across 10 bases. The read halts 3 residues ahead of the CDR3 end, with the missing end drawn from the germline J gene. CDR1 and CDR2 from the germline V gene are MNHEY and SVGEGT. The CDR3 is made up of 16 amino acids. V lost 3 bases, J lost 6 bases, and 7 bases stayed unmatched.

In its sample, this clone was seen many times. Coverage ceases 3 residues before the CDR3 finishes, and the germline J gene fills in the end. This chain connects TRBV20-1 to TRBJ2-2, with D possibly being TRBD1 (5 bases). Trimming removed 5 bases at V and 1 base at J, with 11 bases between. CDR3 length: 14 residues. CDR1 is DFQATT, CDR2 SNEGSKA, per germline (reference sequence). The chain's CDR3 is CSALQTGNTGELFF. The sequenced part of the CDR3 DNA is TGCAGTGCTCTCCAAACAGGGAACACCGGGGAG.

This clone was observed a handful of times. The observed sequence ends 3 residues before the CDR3 terminus, with the missing tail filled in from the germline J gene. This rearrangement joins TRBV18 to TRBJ2-3, with a possible D match to TRBD1 (6 bases). Germline values: CDR1 KGHSH, CDR2 LQKENI. The CDR3 contains 14 residues. V was shortened by 2 bases and J by 8 bases, with 14 bases between the two germline ends. The sequenced part of the CDR3 DNA is TGTGCCAGCTCACCAGGGGGCCCTTCAAGTACG. It codes for CASSPGGPSST. The whole CDR3 is CASSPGGPSSTQYF.

In the case of this clone: From the germline J gene comes the end of the CDR3, since the read stops 3 residues before it. The V gene is TRBV6-1, the J gene TRBJ2-1; D not certain. CDR3 size: 14 residues. Trimming stripped 3 bases from V and 8 bases from J, with 14 bases between. Germline-derived CDR1 and CDR2 are MNHNS and SASEGT. The CDR3 DNA, read in part, is TGTGCCAGCAGTGACTGTTGTTGCGTGGATGAG. Translated, it gives CASSDCCCVDE. In full, the CDR3 reads CASSDCCCVDEQFF.

Regarding this clone: Read data end 3 residues before the CDR3 end; the end is taken from the germline J gene. The chain couples TRBV6-2 or TRBV6-3 to TRBJ2-7; a possible D gene is TRBD1 (6 bases). The CDR3 spans 13 residues. Germline CDR1 is MNHEY and CDR2 is SVGEGT. Deletions cut 8 bases from V and 0 bases from J, with 11 bases between. Incomplete CDR3 DNA: TGTGCCAGCTGGGGACACCTCTCCTACGAG. Translating gives CASWGHLSYE. The CDR3 in its entirety is CASWGHLSYEQYF.

In regard to this clone: Relative to the germline gene, one junction end is altered; a read error may explain this. The CDR3 is cut off 3 residues early in the read; its end comes from the germline J gene. The rearrangement links TRBV7-7 to TRBJ2-5; TRBD2 matches 12 bases. CDR1 and CDR2 from the germline V gene are SSHAT and FNYEAQ (reference sequence). This CDR3 is built from 16 residues. Here the CDR3 reads CASSDDRLAGVETQYF. Incomplete CDR3 DNA: TGTGCTAGCAGCGACGATAGACTAGCGGGGGTCGAGACC.

This clone has ten or more counts. The missing CDR3 end, 3 residues past where the read stops, is filled in from the germline J gene. This rearrangement joins TRBV5-6 to TRBJ2-3, with D uncertain. The CDR3 loop spans 13 amino acids. Trimming cost V 5 bases and J 4 bases, with 11 bases left between them. CDR1 is SGHDT and CDR2 is YYEEEE in the germline V gene. The DNA read from the CDR3 is TGTGCCAGCAGGTTCAGTTTTTCAGATACG. It translates to CASRFSFSDT. The full-length CDR3 reads as CASRFSFSDTQYF.

This clone has just a few counts. The CDR3 end falls 3 residues outside the read, so it is completed with the germline J gene. The rearrangement links TRBV6-1 to TRBJ2-7; 8 bases line up with TRBD1. Germline CDR1 MNHNS, CDR2 SASEGT. V gave up 4 bases and J gave up 2 bases; unmatched junction bases: 4. The CDR3 consists of 14 residues. The CDR3 bases that were read are TGTGCCAGCAGTGTGGAACAGGGGGCCTACGAG. Translation gives CASSVEQGAYE. In full, the CDR3 reads CASSVEQGAYEQYF.

This clone was detected only a few times. The CDR3 goes on 3 residues after the read ends, and that part is filled in from the germline J gene. The V call is TRBV7-6, the J call TRBJ1-4, with a possible D match to TRBD1 (5 bases). The CDR3 consists of 13 residues. V lost 3 bases, J lost 10 bases, and 12 bases lay in between. Germline CDR1 is SGHVS and CDR2 is FNYEAQ. CDR3 bases read: TGTGCCAGCAGCTTGGGAACGGGGGGAAAA. Translating gives CASSLGTGGK. The full CDR3 is CASSLGTGGKLFF. The variable domain in full, completed from reference TRBV7-6 and TRBJ1-4, reads GAGVSQSPRYKVTKRGQDVALRCDPISGHVSLYWYRQALGQGPEFLTYFNYEAQQDKSGLPNDRFSAERPEGSISTLTIQRTEQRDSAMYRCASSLGTGGKLFFGSGTQLSVL.

This clone occurred many times. The read falls 3 residues short of the CDR3 end, and the missing part is taken from the germline J gene. The V gene is TRBV5-1, the J gene TRBJ1-1; D possibly corresponds to TRBD1 (6 bases). The germline gives CDR1 SGHRS, CDR2 YFSETQ. V lost 4 bases to trimming and J lost 0 bases, with 7 bases between them. The CDR3 is 13 amino acids. The CDR3 bases that were read are TGCGCCAGCAGCGAGGGGGTGAACACTGAA. This codes for CASSEGVNTE. In full, the CDR3 is CASSEGVNTEAFF. Full variable domain (rest looked up from reference TRBV5-1 and TRBJ1-1): KAGVTQTPRYLIKTRGQQVTLSCSPISGHRSVSWYQQTPGQGLQFLFEYFSETQRNKGNFPGRFSGRQFSNSRSEMNVSTLELGDSALYLCASSEGVNTEAFFGQGTRLTVV.

This clone occurred many times. The DNA ends 3 residues before the CDR3 does, and the rest of the CDR3 is filled in from the germline J gene. The chain couples TRBV30 to TRBJ2-2; unclear D gene. Germline V gives CDR1 GTSNPN, CDR2 SVGIG (reference sequence). V was cut by 7 bases and J by 6 bases, with 9 bases left in between. The CDR3 consists of 11 residues. The CDR3 spells CALSMAGELFF. The CDR3 DNA, read in part, is TGTGCCTTGTCTATGGCCGGGGAG.

For this clone: The CDR3 end lies 3 residues beyond the end of the read and is filled in from the germline J gene. The V call is TRBV2, the J call TRBJ1-3, with D possibly being TRBD1 (6 bases). Germline-derived CDR1 and CDR2 are SNHLY and FYNNEI. Trimming left V 8 bases short and J 0 bases short, with 11 bases between. This CDR3 region has 14 residues. This CDR3 reads CASGRDISGNTIYF. CDR3 DNA (partial): TGTGCCAGCGGCCGGGACATCTCTGGAAACACC.

This clone was counted a few times. The read ends 3 residues shy of where the CDR3 ends; the end is completed using the germline J gene. The chain uses TRBV23-1 and TRBJ2-7, with TRBD1 identical over 12 bases. TRBV23-1 is reported as an ORF; its role is uncertain. Trimming took 8 bases from V and 5 from J; bases not matched to a gene: 16. The length of the CDR3 is 17 residues. The sequenced CDR3 bases are TGCGCCAGCGGAGCGGGGCCGTGGGGGACAGGGGGCCACGAG. The encoded protein is CASGAGPWGTGGHE. The whole CDR3 region reads CASGAGPWGTGGHEQYF.

This clone was picked up a small number of times. Sequencing ends 3 residues short of the CDR3 end; the germline J gene provides the rest. The V call is TRBV6-2 or TRBV6-3, the J call TRBJ1-5, with TRBD1 matching over 8 bases. Germline loops: CDR1 MNHEY, CDR2 SVGEGT. This CDR3 comprises 13 residues. After removal of 6 bases from V and 6 bases from J, the junction contained 4 bases not matched to a gene. The CDR3: CASSDRGGQPQHF. The DNA read from the CDR3 is TGTGCCAGCAGCGACAGGGGAGGTCAGCCC.

This clone was counted many times. The read terminates 3 residues ahead of where the CDR3 ends, so the germline J gene completes it. The genes are TRBV5-4 and TRBJ2-7, with D perhaps assigned TRBD1 or TRBD2 (6 bases each). The CDR3 runs to 14 residues. Germline V gives CDR1 SGHNT, CDR2 YYREEE (reference sequence). Trimming took off 4 bases at V and 4 bases at J, with 15 bases between the two ends. CDR3 DNA, as far as it was read: TGTGCCAGCAGCCCAGGAGGGGGAAAATACGAG. Residues: CASSPGGGKYE. The full CDR3 sequence reads CASSPGGGKYEQYF. Supplemented by reference TRBV5-4 and TRBJ2-7, the full variable domain reads ETGVTQSPTHLIKTRGQQVTLRCSSQSGHNTVSWYQQALGQGPQFIFQYYREEENGRGNFPPRFSGLQFPNYSSELNVNALELDDSALYLCASSPGGGKYEQYFGPGTRLTVT.

By share, this clone counts as medium-sized. The read is 3 residues too short to cover the CDR3 end, so that end is filled in from the germline J gene. V usage is TRBV18 and J usage is TRBJ2-5, with D tentatively TRBD2 (6 bases). Trimming left V 2 bases short and J 0 bases short, with 10 bases between. CDR1 KGHSH and CDR2 LQKENI come from the germline V gene. The CDR3 is 15 amino acids. The CDR3 sequence: CASSPTGTHQETQYF. CDR3 DNA (partial): TGTGCCAGCTCACCAACCGGGACTCACCAAGAGACC.

The covered CDR3 bases are TGTGCCAGCAGTTACAGAACTAGCGGCGTCGTCTACGAG. Amino acid sequence: CASSYRTSGVVYE. The complete CDR3 reads CASSYRTSGVVYEQYF. The chain recombines TRBV6-2 or TRBV6-3 with TRBJ2-7; 8 bases line up with TRBD2. The CDR3 goes on 3 residues after the read ends, and that part is filled in from the germline J gene. J lost 3 bases, V lost 2 bases, and 9 bases had no gene match. The CDR3 loop spans 16 amino acids. Germline loops: CDR1 MNHEY, CDR2 SVGEGT.